A single sample is the source of the 15 T cell receptor beta chains below, sequenced in a study of T cells in Graves' hyperthyroidism and ophthalmopathy. Template material for amplifying TCR beta CDR3 regions consisted of RNA transcripts. A set of HTBI primers served as the primers for a first-round RT-PCR of the TCR CDR3. TCRdb re-called the multiplex PCR reads with MiXCR, one entry per CDR3 protein. The sample holds hundreds of thousands of distinct CDR3 sequences; 12% to 15% are singletons and the top ten take roughly a tenth. Sequencing input: blood. These receptors came from a young woman with Graves' hyperthyroidism.

V gene TRBV12-3 or TRBV12-4 combines with J gene TRBJ2-1, with D perhaps matching TRBD1 or TRBD2 (5 bases each). The CDR3 is 15 residues long. Trimming took off 1 base at V and 3 bases at J, with 10 bases between the two ends. The CDR3 region is CASSLGGFFYNEQFF. CDR3 in DNA: TGTGCCAGCAGTTTAGGGGGGTTCTTCTACAATGAGCAGTTCTTC.

V and J are TRBV15 and TRBJ1-5, with 10 bases aligning to TRBD1. Germline assignment: CDR1 LNHNV and CDR2 YYDKDF (reference sequence). The CDR3 runs to 16 residues. The V gene end was trimmed by 1 base and the J gene end by 6 bases; junction bases not matched to a gene: 6. For the CDR3, the DNA is TGTGCCACCAGCAGAGGGGGGACAGGGGTGGTTCAGCCCCAGCATTTT. It is translated as CATSRGGTGVVQPQHF.

This clonotype was found many times. The CDR3: CSPVDSTNTQYF. The CDR3 DNA reads as TGCAGCCCCGTGGACTCTACAAATACGCAGTATTTT. The chain is built from TRBV29-1 and TRBJ2-3, with D possibly being TRBD2 (5 bases). Trimming removed 8 bases at V and 7 bases at J, with 16 bases between. The CDR3 runs 12 residues. CDR1 and CDR2 (germline): SQVTM, ANQGSEA.

This clonotype was detected many times. The chain uses TRBV6-2 or TRBV6-3 and TRBJ2-3; 11 bases fit TRBD2. Germline V gene data show CDR1 as MNHEY and CDR2 as SVGEGT. V lost 6 bases, J lost 3 bases, and 2 bases stayed unmatched. The CDR3 sequence is 14 residues long. The DNA for the CDR3 is TGTGCCAGCAGAAGGACTAGCGGGACAGATACGCAGTATTTT. Its protein is CASRRTSGTDTQYF.

The table lists this clonotype with a few counts. The gene calls are TRBV5-1 and TRBJ2-5; 10 positions agree with TRBD1. This CDR3 is built from 15 residues. Germline-derived CDR1 and CDR2 are SGHRS and YFSETQ. With V trimmed by 2 bases and J by 4 bases, 5 bases remained unmatched. Here the CDR3 reads CASSFGTGVSETQYF. The CDR3 bases are TGCGCCAGCAGCTTCGGGACAGGGGTTTCAGAGACCCAGTACTTC. Together with reference TRBV5-1 and TRBJ2-5, the CDR3 gives the full variable domain: KAGVTQTPRYLIKTRGQQVTLSCSPISGHRSVSWYQQTPGQGLQFLFEYFSETQRNKGNFPGRFSGRQFSNSRSEMNVSTLELGDSALYLCASSFGTGVSETQYFGPGTRLLVL.

The rearrangement links TRBV27 to TRBJ2-1, with 7 bases fitting TRBD1. With V trimmed by 5 bases and J by 2 bases, 6 bases remained unmatched. This CDR3 region has 15 residues. The germline CDR1 and CDR2 sequences are MNHEY and SMNVEV (reference sequence). The CDR3 sequence is CASSPGTEPYNEQFF. CDR3 DNA: TGTGCCAGCAGTCCTGGGACAGAGCCCTACAATGAGCAGTTCTTC.

The genes are TRBV14 and TRBJ1-3; D call uncertain. V was clipped by 2 bases and J by 3 bases, with 11 bases between them. The CDR3 contains 15 residues. The germline gives CDR1 SGHDN, CDR2 FVKESK. CDR3: CASSQRPNYGNTIYF. DNA of the CDR3: TGTGCCAGCAGCCAAAGGCCCAACTATGGAAACACCATATATTTT.

The sample holds many counts of this clonotype. For the CDR3, the DNA is TGTGCCAGCAGCTATCAACTAGCGGGAGTGGATGAGACCCAGTACTTC. Its protein is CASSYQLAGVDETQYF. The chain couples TRBV7-9 to TRBJ2-5; 11 nucleotides match TRBD2. V lost 4 bases, J lost 5 bases, and 9 bases stayed unmatched. From germline, CDR1 is SEHNR and CDR2 FQNEAQ (reference sequence). The length of the CDR3 is 16 residues.

The chain has TRBV27 and TRBJ2-7; 16 bases agree with TRBD2. V was pared by 0 bases and J by 4 bases, with 6 bases of the junction left unmatched. The CDR3 is made up of 18 amino acids. CDR1 is MNHEY, CDR2 SMNVEV, per germline (reference sequence). The CDR3 protein is CASSLSGTSGRAGYEQYF. CDR3 DNA sequence: TGTGCCAGCAGTTTATCCGGGACTAGCGGGAGGGCCGGGTACGAGCAGTACTTC.

This clonotype has more than one count but fewer than ten. The rearrangement links TRBV7-9 to TRBJ1-6, with unresolved D. Trimming took 6 bases from V and 7 from J, leaving 7 bases between them. Germline values: CDR1 SEHNR, CDR2 FQNEAQ (reference sequence). This CDR3 spans 12 amino acids. The CDR3 coding sequence is TGTGCCAGCAGTCTCCAGAATTCACCCCTCCACTTT. As protein: CASSLQNSPLHF.

Sample share makes this clonotype medium-sized (0.01 to 0.1%). The chain carries TRBV11-1 and TRBJ2-2; the D gene is possibly TRBD2 (5 bases). CDR1 is SGHAT, CDR2 FQDESV, per germline (reference sequence). This CDR3 spans 15 amino acids. Trimming pared 1 base from V and 5 bases from J, leaving 11 bases between. The CDR3: CASSLVGAETGELFF. The CDR3 coding sequence is TGTGCCAGCAGCTTAGTGGGAGCGGAGACCGGGGAGCTGTTTTTT. The full variable domain, its missing parts supplied by reference TRBV11-1 and TRBJ2-2, is EAEVAQSPRYKITEKSQAVAFWCDPISGHATLYWYRQILGQGPELLVQFQDESVVDDSQLPKDRFSAERLKGVDSTLKIQPAELGDSAMYLCASSLVGAETGELFFGEGSRLTVL.

In this sample, this clonotype turned up a few times. V is TRBV27 and J is TRBJ1-1; no definite D call. Germline CDR1 and CDR2: MNHEY and SMNVEV (reference sequence). V lost 6 bases and J 3 bases, leaving 17 bases between the germline ends. CDR3 size: 15 residues. The CDR3 loop is CASRRTRGDDTEAFF. The CDR3 coding sequence is TGTGCCAGCAGAAGGACCCGGGGAGATGACACTGAAGCTTTCTTT.

This clonotype was counted between two and nine times. The chain recombines TRBV4-1 with TRBJ2-2, with 8 nucleotides matching TRBD1. CDR1 is MGHRA and CDR2 is YSYEKL in the germline V gene. Trimming removed 4 bases from V and 5 bases from J; junction bases left unmatched: 12. The CDR3 extends over 17 amino acids. The CDR3 loop reads CASSPMAGGVRTGELFF. The CDR3 DNA sequence: TGCGCCAGCAGCCCCATGGCAGGGGGCGTGAGGACCGGGGAGCTGTTTTTT.

There are many counts of this clonotype. The V gene is TRBV11-2, the J gene TRBJ2-3; TRBD2 agrees at 10 bases. The length of the CDR3 is 14 residues. The V gene's germline CDR1 is SGHAT and CDR2 FQNNGV. The V segment lost 5 bases and the J segment 6 bases; nucleotides outside the gene matches: 5. The CDR3, as DNA: TGTGCCAGCAGCCTCGGGACTAGCGTCGATACGCAGTATTTT. This translates into CASSLGTSVDTQYF.

This clonotype was observed a handful of times. The genes are TRBV7-9 and TRBJ2-5; maybe TRBD2 (5 bases). The CDR3 sequence is 17 residues long. V was trimmed by 5 bases and J by 5 bases, leaving 24 bases between them. Per the germline V gene, CDR1 is SEHNR and CDR2 is FQNEAQ (reference sequence). DNA of the CDR3: TGTGCCAGCAGCCCTATCCCGGACTTCCCGCTCCCGGAGACCCAGTACTTC. This sequence encodes CASSPIPDFPLPETQYF.